A selection of T cell receptor beta chains follows, all from one sample in a study of T-cell reconstitution after alpha-beta-depleted transplantation in children. Each CDR3 protein gets one entry after TCRdb re-called the PCR reads with MiXCR. The sample includes some 530,000 distinct CDR3 sequences, 12% of them seen just once. The sample was PBMCs from the stem cell graft donor, taken from the stem cell graft. These receptor sequences come from a human donor who donated a stem cell graft to a child with combined immunodeficiency. Each CDR3 is given with its conserved first and last residue. The D gene is left open where the match is weak. Only part of the rows carry a size: once, few, many, or a class if the clone is expanded.

V	D	size	J	DNA	CDR3
TRBV11-2	NA	few	TRBJ2-7	TGTGCCAGCAGCCGGGACGGTACCTACGAGCAGTACTTC	CASSRDGTYEQYF
TRBV5-6	TRBD1	NA	TRBJ2-1	TGTGCCAGCAGCCCGGGACAGGCTCCCGATTACTCCTACAATGAGCAGTTCTTC	CASSPGQAPDYSYNEQFF
TRBV27	NA	NA	TRBJ1-6	TGTGCCAGCAGTTTTAACCCCCTCAATTCACCCCTCCACTTT	CASSFNPLNSPLHF
TRBV4-3	TRBD1	many	TRBJ2-5	TGCGCCAGCAGCCAAGATCAGGGGGAAATGGAGACCCAGTACTTC	CASSQDQGEMETQYF
TRBV9	TRBD2	few	TRBJ2-3	TGTGCCAGCAGACCGGGACTAGCGGGGGGACGTCACAGCACAGATACGCAGTATTTT	CASRPGLAGGRHSTDTQYF
TRBV28	NA	NA	TRBJ2-2	TGTGCCAGCGGACAGTCCACCGGGGAGCTGTTTTTT	CASGQSTGELFF
TRBV12-3/TRBV12-4	TRBD1	many	TRBJ2-1	TGTGCCAGCACCCCCCGGGACAGGTTAGAAAATGAGCAGTTCTTC	CASTPRDRLENEQFF
TRBV10-3	TRBD2	NA	TRBJ2-7	TGTGCCATCAGGGGACTAGCGGGCTACGAGCAGTACTTC	CAIRGLAGYEQYF
TRBV15	NA	few	TRBJ2-7	TGTGCCACCAGCCCCCGGTCTTCCTCCTACGAGCAGTACTTC	CATSPRSSSYEQYF
TRBV2	NA	NA	TRBJ1-1	TGTGCCAGCAGTGCTGGGTTCCATGAAGCTTTCTTT	CASSAGFHEAFF